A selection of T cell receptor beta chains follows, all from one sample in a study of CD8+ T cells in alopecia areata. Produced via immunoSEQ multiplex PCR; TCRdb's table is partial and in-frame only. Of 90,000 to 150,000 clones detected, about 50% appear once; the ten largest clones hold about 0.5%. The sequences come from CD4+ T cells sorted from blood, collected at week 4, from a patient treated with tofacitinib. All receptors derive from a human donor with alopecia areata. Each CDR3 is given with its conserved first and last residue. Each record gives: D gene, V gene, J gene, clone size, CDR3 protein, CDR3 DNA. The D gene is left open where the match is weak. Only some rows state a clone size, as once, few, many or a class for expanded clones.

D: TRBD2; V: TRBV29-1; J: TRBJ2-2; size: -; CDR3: CSVEAPGGNTGELFF; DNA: TGCAGCGTCGAGGCCCCGGGGGGGAACACCGGGGAGCTGTTTTTT
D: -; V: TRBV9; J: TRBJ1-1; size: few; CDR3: CASSARPSIIMNTEAFF; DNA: TGTGCCAGCAGCGCCAGACCTAGTATAATCATGAACACTGAAGCTTTCTTT
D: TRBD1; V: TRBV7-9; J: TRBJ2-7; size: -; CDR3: CASSLGTASGEQYF; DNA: TGTGCCAGCAGCCTGGGGACAGCTTCGGGGGAGCAGTACTTC
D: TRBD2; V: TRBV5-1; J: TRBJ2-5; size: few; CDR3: CASSFGGRRETQYF; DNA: TGCGCCAGCAGCTTTGGCGGGAGGCGAGAGACCCAGTACTTC
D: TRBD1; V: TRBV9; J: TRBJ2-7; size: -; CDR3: CASSVGDRPYEQYF; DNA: TGTGCCAGCAGCGTAGGGGACAGGCCCTACGAGCAGTACTTC
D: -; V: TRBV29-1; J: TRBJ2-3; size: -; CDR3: CSGRTVAGTQYF; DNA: TGCAGCGGGCGGACGGTGGCTGGTACGCAGTATTTT
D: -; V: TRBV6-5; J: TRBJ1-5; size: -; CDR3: CASSPPGQPQHF; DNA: TGTGCCAGCAGTCCCCCGGGTCAGCCCCAGCATTTT
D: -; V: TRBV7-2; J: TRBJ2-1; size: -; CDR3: CASSLRGRNEQFF; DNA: TGTGCCAGCAGCTTAAGGGGACGCAATGAGCAGTTCTTC
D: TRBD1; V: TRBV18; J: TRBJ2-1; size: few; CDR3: CASSPDRESYEQFF; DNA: TGTGCCAGCTCACCCGACAGGGAGAGCTATGAGCAGTTCTTC
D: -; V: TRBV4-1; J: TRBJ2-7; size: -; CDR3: CASSQDRAQYF; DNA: TGCGCCAGCAGCCAAGACAGGGCGCAGTACTTC
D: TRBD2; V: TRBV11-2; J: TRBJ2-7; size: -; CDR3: CASGRGGLVGEQYF; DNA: TGTGCCAGCGGCCGAGGGGGACTAGTTGGCGAGCAGTACTTC
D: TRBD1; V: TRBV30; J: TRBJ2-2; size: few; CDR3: CAWSAGGRRTGELFF; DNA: TGTGCCTGGAGCGCAGGGGGCAGGCGCACCGGGGAGCTGTTTTTT
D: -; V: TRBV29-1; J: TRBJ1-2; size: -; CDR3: CSVGVSEARYGYTF; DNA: TGCAGCGTGGGGGTGTCGGAAGCTCGATATGGCTACACCTTC
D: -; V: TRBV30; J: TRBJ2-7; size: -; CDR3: CAWTGGSYEQYF; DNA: TGTGCCTGGACTGGAGGCTCCTACGAGCAGTACTTC
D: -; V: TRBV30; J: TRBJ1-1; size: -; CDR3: CAWSHEGEDTEAFF; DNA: TGTGCCTGGAGTCACGAGGGGGAGGACACTGAAGCTTTCTTT
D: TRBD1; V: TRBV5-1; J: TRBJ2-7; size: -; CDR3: CASSLTTGGNYEQYF; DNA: TGCGCCAGCAGCTTGACGACAGGGGGTAATTACGAGCAGTACTTC
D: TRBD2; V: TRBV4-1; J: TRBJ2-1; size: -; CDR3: CASSRPSGLGAYEQFF; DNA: TGTGCCAGCAGCCGGCCCTCGGGACTAGGAGCATATGAGCAGTTCTTC
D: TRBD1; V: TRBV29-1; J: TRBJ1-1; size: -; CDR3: CSVGQAMNTEAFF; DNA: TGCAGCGTGGGACAGGCCATGAACACTGAAGCTTTCTTT
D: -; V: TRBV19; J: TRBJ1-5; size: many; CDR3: CASLLIQPQHF; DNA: TGTGCCAGCTTGCTGATTCAGCCCCAGCATTTT
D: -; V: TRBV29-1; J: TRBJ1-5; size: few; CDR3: CSVNKGRAPAQPQHF; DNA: TGCAGCGTTAATAAGGGCAGGGCGCCGGCTCAGCCCCAGCATTTT
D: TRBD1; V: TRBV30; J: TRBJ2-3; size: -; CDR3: CAWSEGQGLTDTQYF; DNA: TGTGCCTGGAGTGAGGGACAGGGTCTCACAGATACGCAGTATTTT
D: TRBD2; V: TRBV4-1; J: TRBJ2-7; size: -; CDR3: CASSHDELAAYEQYF; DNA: TGCGCCAGCAGCCATGATGAACTAGCGGCGTACGAGCAGTACTTC
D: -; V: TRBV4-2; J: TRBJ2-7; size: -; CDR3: CASSQEPGEQYF; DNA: TGTGCCAGCAGCCAAGAACCTGGCGAGCAGTACTTC
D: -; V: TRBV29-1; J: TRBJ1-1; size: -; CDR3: CSVVYLFNTEAFF; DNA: TGCAGCGTTGTCTACTTATTTAACACTGAAGCTTTCTTT
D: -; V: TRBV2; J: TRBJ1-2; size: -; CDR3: CASTPDPPLYGYTF; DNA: TGTGCCAGCACCCCAGACCCTCCTCTCTATGGCTACACCTTC
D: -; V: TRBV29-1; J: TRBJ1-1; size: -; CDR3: CSIRTLNTEAFF; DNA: TGCAGCATAAGGACTTTGAACACTGAAGCTTTCTTT
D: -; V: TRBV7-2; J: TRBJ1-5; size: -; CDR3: CASSLGGFGGNQPQHF; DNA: TGTGCCAGCAGCTTAGGAGGCTTTGGGGGCAATCAGCCCCAGCATTTT
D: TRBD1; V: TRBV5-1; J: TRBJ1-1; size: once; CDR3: CASSRQGENTEAFF; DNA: TGCGCCAGCAGTCGACAGGGGGAGAACACTGAAGCTTTCTTT
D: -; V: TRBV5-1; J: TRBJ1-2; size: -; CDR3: CASPLTDASYGYTF; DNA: TGCGCCAGCCCCCTCACCGACGCCAGCTATGGCTACACCTTC
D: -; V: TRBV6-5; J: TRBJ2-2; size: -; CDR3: CASSYSGSNTGELFF; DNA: TGTGCCAGCAGTTACTCGGGCAGTAACACCGGGGAGCTGTTTTTT
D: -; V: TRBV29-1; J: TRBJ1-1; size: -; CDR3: CSVEEGRAEAFF; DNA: TGCAGCGTTGAAGAAGGGCGCGCTGAAGCTTTCTTT
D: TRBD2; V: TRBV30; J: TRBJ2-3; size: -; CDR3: CAWSRERTSGDRTDTQYF; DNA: TGTGCCTGGAGTAGGGAGCGGACTAGCGGGGATCGCACAGATACGCAGTATTTT
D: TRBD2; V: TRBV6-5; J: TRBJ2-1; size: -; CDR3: CASSYSLAGGPDEQFF; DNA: TGTGCCAGCAGTTACTCACTAGCGGGGGGGCCGGATGAGCAGTTCTTC
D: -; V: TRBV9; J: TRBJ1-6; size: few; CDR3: CASSPGGYNSPLHF; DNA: TGTGCCAGCAGCCCTGGAGGGTATAATTCACCCCTCCACTTT
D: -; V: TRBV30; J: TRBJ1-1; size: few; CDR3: CAWRGFVNTEAFF; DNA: TGTGCCTGGAGGGGATTTGTAAACACTGAAGCTTTCTTT
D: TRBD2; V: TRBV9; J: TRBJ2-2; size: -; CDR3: CASSQGLAVNTGELFF; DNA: TGTGCCAGCAGCCAGGGACTAGCGGTGAACACCGGGGAGCTGTTTTTT
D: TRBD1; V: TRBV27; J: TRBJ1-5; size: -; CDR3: CASSLIGQGAQPQHF; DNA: TGTGCCAGCAGTCTGATAGGACAGGGGGCGCAGCCCCAGCATTTT
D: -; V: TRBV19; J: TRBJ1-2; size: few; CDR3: CASSISGYGYTF; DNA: TGTGCCAGTAGTATCAGCGGCTATGGCTACACCTTC
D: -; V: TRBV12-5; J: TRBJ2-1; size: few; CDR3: CASGNYNEQFF; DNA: TGTGCTAGTGGAAACTACAATGAGCAGTTCTTC
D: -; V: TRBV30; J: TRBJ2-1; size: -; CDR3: CAWRSGAPGNEQFF; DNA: TGTGCCTGGAGGTCAGGGGCGCCGGGCAATGAGCAGTTCTTC
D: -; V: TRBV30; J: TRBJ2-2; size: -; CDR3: CAWGNTGELFF; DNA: TGTGCCTGGGGGAACACCGGGGAGCTGTTTTTT
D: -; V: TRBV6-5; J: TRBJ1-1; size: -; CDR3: CASSSVGNTEAFF; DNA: TGTGCCAGCAGTTCCGTTGGGAACACTGAAGCTTTCTTT
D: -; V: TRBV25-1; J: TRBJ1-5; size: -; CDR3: CASGDGSNQPQHF; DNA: TGTGCCAGCGGCGACGGTAGCAATCAGCCCCAGCATTTT
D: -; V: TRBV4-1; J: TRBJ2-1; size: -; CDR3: CASSQPGLKYIDEQFF; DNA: TGCGCCAGCAGCCAGCCGGGCCTAAAGTATATCGATGAGCAGTTCTTC
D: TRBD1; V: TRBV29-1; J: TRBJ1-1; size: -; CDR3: CSGGTGNTEAFF; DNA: TGCAGCGGGGGGACAGGGAACACTGAAGCTTTCTTT
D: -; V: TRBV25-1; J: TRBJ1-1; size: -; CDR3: CASSEFGTTNTEAFF; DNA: TGTGCCAGCAGTGAATTTGGAACAACCAACACTGAAGCTTTCTTT
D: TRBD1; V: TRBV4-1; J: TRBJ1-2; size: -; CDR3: CASSHLTGGQGFNYGYTF; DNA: TGCGCCAGCAGCCACTTAACAGGCGGACAGGGTTTTAACTATGGCTACACCTTC
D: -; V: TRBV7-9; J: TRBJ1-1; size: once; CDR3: CASSFFAVNTEAFF; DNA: TGTGCCAGCAGCTTCTTCGCGGTGAACACTGAAGCTTTCTTT